These T cell receptor beta chains were read from a single sample in a study of PD-1 blockade in classical Hodgkin lymphoma. The protocol was immunoSEQ multiplex PCR, while the TCRdb copy is restricted to in-frame clones and leaves out a portion. The profile shows 40,000 or so clones, 70% to 80% of them singletons. Here the sequenced sample was peripheral blood mononuclear cells (PBMCs), taken at baseline. These receptors originate from a human donor with classical Hodgkin lymphoma. CDR3s include the opening cysteine and the closing phenylalanine or tryptophan. A D gene is named only where the DNA matches it firmly. Clone size is shown for a subset of rows, as once, few, many or a class of expanded clone.

j_call,v_call,clone_size,d_call,cdr3_nt,cdr3_aa
TRBJ2-5,TRBV9,.,TRBD2,TGTGCCAGCAGCCCTGGAGGAGCGGGAGGAGAGACCCAGTACTTC,CASSPGGAGGETQYF
TRBJ2-7,TRBV7-9,once,.,TGTGCCAGCAGCTTCTGCCAGGCGCCCTACGAGCAGTACTTC,CASSFCQAPYEQYF
TRBJ1-5,TRBV4-1,.,.,TGCGCCAGCAGCCAAGAATCCGGCACGAATCAGCCCCAGCATTTT,CASSQESGTNQPQHF
TRBJ1-6,TRBV7-6,.,.,TGTGCCAGCAGCTTAGGACTTCGGGGAGGGAGTAATTCACCCCTCCACTTT,CASSLGLRGGSNSPLHF
TRBJ2-7,TRBV20-1,.,.,TGCAGTGCTCTTGGGGGATACGAGCAGTACTTC,CSALGGYEQYF
TRBJ1-1,TRBV28,.,TRBD1,TGTGCCAGCACTTCCCCGGGGACAGGGGGGAAGGTAGCTTTCTTT,CASTSPGTGGKVAFF
TRBJ2-7,TRBV6-6,.,TRBD2,TGTGCCAGCAGCAACGGGGGGGTCGGCTACGAGCAGTACTTC,CASSNGGVGYEQYF
TRBJ2-3,TRBV5-1,once,.,TGCGCCAGCAGCTTGGACGTGGGAGCCCTCTCAGATACGCAGTATTTT,CASSLDVGALSDTQYF
TRBJ2-7,TRBV11-2,.,TRBD2,TGTGCCAGCAGCCGAGGGGGACTAGGGGCGAACGAGCAGTACTTC,CASSRGGLGANEQYF
TRBJ1-1,TRBV2,.,.,TGTGCCAGCAGTTACGACGGTGAAGCTTTCTTT,CASSYDGEAFF
TRBJ2-7,TRBV18,.,TRBD2,TGTGCCAGCTCACCGCTAGCGGGAGGATCCGCGCCCGAGCAGTACTTC,CASSPLAGGSAPEQYF
TRBJ2-3,TRBV9,.,.,TGTGCCAGCAGCGTATCCCAAACTACATCTAGCACAGATACGCAGTATTTT,CASSVSQTTSSTDTQYF
TRBJ2-3,TRBV27,.,TRBD1,TGTGCCAGCAGTCATCGGGACAGGGGGAGCACAGATACGCAGTATTTT,CASSHRDRGSTDTQYF
TRBJ2-1,TRBV19,.,.,TGTGCCAGTAGTATAGAGGCCAGGTACAATGAGCAGTTCTTC,CASSIEARYNEQFF
TRBJ1-1,TRBV9,.,.,TGTGCCAGCAGCGTCACAGGGCTGAACACTGAAGCTTTCTTT,CASSVTGLNTEAFF
TRBJ1-3,TRBV2,few,.,TGTGCCAGCAGTGCAAACTCTGGAAACACCATATATTTT,CASSANSGNTIYF
TRBJ2-5,TRBV20-1,once,.,TGCTCGACAGGTCAAGAGACCCAGTACTTC,CSTGQETQYF
TRBJ2-3,TRBV5-1,.,.,TGCGCCAGCAGCTTGGGTCAGAGCACAGATACGCAGTATTTT,CASSLGQSTDTQYF
TRBJ2-1,TRBV5-1,.,.,TGCGCCAGCAGCTTGGATGTGCGGTACAATGAGCAGTTCTTC,CASSLDVRYNEQFF
TRBJ2-1,TRBV7-9,.,TRBD1,TGTGCCAGCAGCCCCCTCCGGACAGGTCTCGACAATGAGCAGTTCTTC,CASSPLRTGLDNEQFF
TRBJ1-5,TRBV28,.,.,TGTGCCAGCAGTCACAAAGGGGGGGGTCGCAATCAGCCCCAGCATTTT,CASSHKGGGRNQPQHF
TRBJ2-7,TRBV11-2,.,.,TGTGCCAGCAGCTCGGACTACGAGCAGTACTTC,CASSSDYEQYF
TRBJ1-2,TRBV28,few,.,TGTGCCAGCAGTTTCGGCAGGGGAGACGGCTACACCTTC,CASSFGRGDGYTF
TRBJ2-3,TRBV25-1,.,.,TGTGCCAGCAGTGAAGTGGGCACTAGAAGCAACACGTATTTT,CASSEVGTRSNTYF
TRBJ2-1,TRBV28,.,TRBD2,TGTGCCAGCAGTTTCGCCGGGACTAGCGGCCTTGGGAGGCAGTTCTTC,CASSFAGTSGLGRQFF
TRBJ2-4,TRBV9,.,TRBD2,TGTGCCAGCAGCGTAGCTGGGCGGGAGGGCCTAGACATTCAGTACTTC,CASSVAGREGLDIQYF
TRBJ2-7,TRBV2,medium-sized,.,TGTGCCAGCACGGCGTCGGACTCCTACGAGCAGTACTTC,CASTASDSYEQYF
TRBJ1-1,TRBV13,.,TRBD1,TGTGCCAGCAGCTTCTCCGGGACAGGGGACACTGAAGCTTTCTTT,CASSFSGTGDTEAFF
TRBJ1-2,TRBV19,.,TRBD1,TGTGCCAGTAGTTGGGGACAGGGTCGTTCCTATGGCTACACCTTC,CASSWGQGRSYGYTF
TRBJ1-1,TRBV28,.,TRBD1,TGTGCCAGCAGTTCGACGGGACAGACGGGAATGAACACTGAAGCTTTCTTT,CASSSTGQTGMNTEAFF
TRBJ2-7,TRBV5-6,.,.,TGTGCCAGCAGCTTGGGGGCCTACAGTTCCTACGAGCAGTACTTC,CASSLGAYSSYEQYF
TRBJ2-5,TRBV5-1,few,.,TGCGCCAGCAGCTCAAGGATCAATTCGTACCAAGAGACCCAGTACTTC,CASSSRINSYQETQYF
TRBJ2-3,TRBV2,.,.,TGTGCCAGCCGGTCCGATGACGGCACAGATACGCAGTATTTT,CASRSDDGTDTQYF
TRBJ2-2,TRBV6-5,.,.,TGTGCCAGCAGTTATCGAGCCCGGAACACCGGGGAGCTGTTTTTT,CASSYRARNTGELFF
TRBJ1-2,TRBV18,.,.,TGTGCCAGCTCTTCAGCAACAAATGCTAACTATGGCTACACCTTC,CASSSATNANYGYTF
TRBJ2-5,TRBV2,.,.,TGTGCCAGCAGTGCTTCCCCCAGTCGGGGGGAGACCCAGTACTTC,CASSASPSRGETQYF
TRBJ1-2,TRBV5-1,few,.,TGCGCCAGCAGCTTGGACCTACCGTCCCTCTTTAACTATGGCTACACCTTC,CASSLDLPSLFNYGYTF
TRBJ1-2,TRBV19,.,.,TGTGCCAGTAGTACCTTTCTGCGTGGCTACACCTTC,CASSTFLRGYTF
TRBJ1-2,TRBV7-9,.,.,TGTGCCAGCAGCTTAAGGGGAAACTATGGCTACACCTTC,CASSLRGNYGYTF
TRBJ2-7,TRBV11-2,.,.,TGTGCCAGCAGCCATACCGGGGTAACCTACGAGCAGTACTTC,CASSHTGVTYEQYF
TRBJ2-5,TRBV6-6,.,.,TGTGCCAGCAGAAGCCAAAGGCTCCAAGAGACCCAGTACTTC,CASRSQRLQETQYF
TRBJ2-2,TRBV28,.,.,TGTGCCAGCAGTTTATCGTCCACCGGGGAGCTGTTTTTT,CASSLSSTGELFF
TRBJ1-5,TRBV2,.,.,TGTGCCAGCAGGAAAGAACAGGGTAACAATCAGCCCCAGCATTTT,CASRKEQGNNQPQHF